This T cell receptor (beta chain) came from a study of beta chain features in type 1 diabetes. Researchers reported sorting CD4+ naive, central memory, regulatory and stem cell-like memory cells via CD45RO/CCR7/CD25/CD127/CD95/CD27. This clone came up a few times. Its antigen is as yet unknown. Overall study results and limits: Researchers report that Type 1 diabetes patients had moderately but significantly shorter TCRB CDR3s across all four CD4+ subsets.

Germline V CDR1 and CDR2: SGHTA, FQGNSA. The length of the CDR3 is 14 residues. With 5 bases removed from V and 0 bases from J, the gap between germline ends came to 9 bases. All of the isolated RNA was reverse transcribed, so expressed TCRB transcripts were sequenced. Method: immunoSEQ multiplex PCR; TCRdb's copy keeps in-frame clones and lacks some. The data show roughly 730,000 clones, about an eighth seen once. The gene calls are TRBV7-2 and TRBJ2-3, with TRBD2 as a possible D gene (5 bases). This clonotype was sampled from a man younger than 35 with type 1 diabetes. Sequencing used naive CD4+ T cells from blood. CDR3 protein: CASSPWTSTDTQYF. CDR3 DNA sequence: TGTGCCAGCAGCCCTTGGACTAGCACAGATACGCAGTATTTT.